The 21 T cell receptor beta chains presented below share a single source sample, sequenced in a study of control samples from healthy donors and cancer patients (TCRdb year 2020). Library creation used the immunoSEQ multiplex PCR assay. In its TCRdb copy, this immuneACCESS table keeps in-frame sequences only and misses some clones. Where compared with another copy, unresolved V genes explain less than half of these, and the others have no known cause. This sample comprises about 190,000 clones, 85% to 95% of them detected only once. The top ten constitute more than 1.2% of the sample. The source material was blood. These receptors all stem from a man aged 18 to 30 in good health.

The chain carries TRBV7-2 and TRBJ2-7, with D unresolved. Germline V CDR1 and CDR2: SGHTA, FQGNSA. This CDR3 is 12 amino acids long. V lost 1 base to trimming and J lost 3 bases, with 4 bases between them. CDR3 sequence reads: CASSLVGYEQYF. In nucleotides, the CDR3 is TGTGCCAGCAGCTTAGTCGGCTACGAGCAGTACTTC.

This clone was observed a handful of times. The chain has TRBV28 and TRBJ2-7; no definite D call. Trimming cost V 5 bases and J 7 bases, with 21 bases left between them. In germline, CDR1 is MDHEN, CDR2 SYDVKM. This CDR3 comprises 15 residues. Written as DNA, the CDR3 is TGTGCCAGCAGTGGAGACCGGAAGCTGCCTAGGGAGCAGTACTTC. Protein sequence: CASSGDRKLPREQYF.

This chain joins TRBV2 and TRBJ2-1; D remains unclear. Trimming took 6 bases from V and 8 from J, leaving 5 bases between them. The CDR3 spans 10 residues. Per germline, CDR1 SNHLY and CDR2 FYNNEI. Here the CDR3 reads CASRGDEQFF. The CDR3, as DNA: TGTGCCAGCAGGGGCGATGAGCAGTTCTTC.

V gene TRBV2 combines with J gene TRBJ2-7, with D perhaps TRBD2 (6 bases). The CDR3 covers 14 residues. The germline V and J ends were trimmed by 7 bases and 0 bases, with 13 bases remaining between them. From germline, CDR1 is SNHLY and CDR2 FYNNEI. The CDR3 DNA follows: TGTGCCAGCAAGGCGGGGCCCTTCTCCTACGAGCAGTACTTC. It codes for CASKAGPFSYEQYF. The full variable domain, in which reference TRBV2 and TRBJ2-7 provide the parts outside the CDR3, is EPEVTQTPSHQVTQMGQEVILRCVPISNHLYFYWYRQILGQKVEFLVSFYNNEISEKSEIFDDQFSVERPDGSNFTLKIRSTKLEDSAMYFCASKAGPFSYEQYFGPGTRLTVT.

This chain connects TRBV6-5 to TRBJ2-1, with 7 bases lining up with TRBD1. Germline trimming cut 4 bases from V and 4 bases from J; bases unmatched to any gene: 7. CDR3 length: 15 residues. Per the germline V gene, CDR1 is MNHEY and CDR2 is SVGAGI. The CDR3 sequence is CASSSNRGLYNEQFF. In DNA form, the CDR3 reads TGTGCCAGCAGTTCGAACAGGGGATTATACAATGAGCAGTTCTTC.

V gene TRBV7-8 combines with J gene TRBJ1-1; D is unclear. The CDR3 covers 16 residues. CDR1 SGHVS and CDR2 FQNEAQ come from the germline V gene. The V and J ends lost 1 base and 5 bases respectively, with 17 bases between them. The CDR3 DNA reads TGTGCCAGCAGCTTAGGAGCGCGGATGTCTTGGACTGAAGCTTTCTTT. Translated: CASSLGARMSWTEAFF.

V and J are TRBV2 and TRBJ1-1; no reliable D call. V was cut by 4 bases and J by 6 bases, with 9 bases left in between. CDR3 size: 12 residues. Germline values: CDR1 SNHLY, CDR2 FYNNEI. For the CDR3, the DNA is TGTGCCAGCAGTGTCGGGGAGGCTGAAGCTTTCTTT. It codes for CASSVGEAEAFF.

The genes are TRBV24-1 and TRBJ1-5; no clear D gene. V lost 4 bases and J lost 2, with 5 bases in between. CDR3 size: 13 residues. Germline CDR1 and CDR2: KGHDR and SFDVKD. DNA of the CDR3: TGTGCCACCAGTGAATCGGGCAATCAGCCCCAGCATTTT. It is translated as CATSESGNQPQHF.

This sequence joins TRBV19 and TRBJ2-4; maybe TRBD2 (6 bases). Germline lookup yields CDR1 LNHDA and CDR2 SQIVND (reference sequence). The CDR3 is 17 residues long. Deletions cut 5 bases from V and 0 bases from J, with 17 bases between. The CDR3 spells CASSFGTSILAKNIQYF. CDR3 in DNA: TGTGCCAGTAGTTTCGGGACTTCCATCCTAGCCAAAAACATTCAGTACTTC.

This clone appeared a few times. The rearrangement links TRBV7-8 to TRBJ1-1, with a weak D call TRBD1 (5 bases). The CDR3 runs 13 residues. Germline loops: CDR1 SGHVS, CDR2 FQNEAQ. The V and J ends lost 0 bases and 9 bases respectively, with 11 bases between them. As DNA, the CDR3 is TGTGCCAGCAGCTTAGCAACCAGGGCGCAAGCTTTCTTT. Encoded protein: CASSLATRAQAFF.

This clone was recorded once. The V call is TRBV4-2, the J call TRBJ1-4; D is uncertain. Per the germline V gene, CDR1 is LGHNA and CDR2 is YNFKEQ. This CDR3 comprises 13 residues. Trimming removed 0 bases from V and 7 bases from J, with 6 bases in between. The CDR3 region has the DNA TGTGCCAGCAGCCAAGATGCAGGTGAAAAACTGTTTTTT. It yields the protein CASSQDAGEKLFF.

J is TRBJ2-2 and V is TRBV10-3, with D possibly TRBD1 on 5 matching bases. The CDR3 runs 12 residues. Germline-derived CDR1 and CDR2 are ENHRY and SYGVKD. V dropped 2 bases and J dropped 7 bases, with 5 bases sitting between them. The CDR3 bases are TGTGCCATCAGTGAGGACAGCGGGGAGCTGTTTTTT. It specifies CAISEDSGELFF.

J is TRBJ1-2 and V is TRBV6-1; 7 bases fit TRBD1. Germline V CDR1 and CDR2: MNHNS, SASEGT. There are 18 residues in the CDR3. The V gene end was trimmed by 3 bases and the J gene end by 4 bases; junction bases not matched to a gene: 17. CDR3 sequence reads: CASSDHKRGGGAAYGYTF. As DNA, the CDR3 is TGTGCCAGCAGTGACCACAAAAGGGGAGGGGGCGCAGCCTATGGCTACACCTTC.

This chain joins TRBV6-2 or TRBV6-3 and TRBJ2-5, with unresolved D. Germline CDR1 MNHEY, CDR2 SVGEGT. V lost 0 bases and J lost 1, with 9 bases in between. The CDR3 runs 15 residues. DNA for the CDR3: TGTGCCAGCAGTTACTCCGTGATGGTCCAAGAGACCCAGTACTTC. Translated, it gives CASSYSVMVQETQYF.

The CDR3 bases are TGTGCCAGCAGTGAATTGGGTCAGCCCCAGCATTTT. Translated, it gives CASSELGQPQHF. V and J are TRBV6-1 and TRBJ1-5; no definite D call. V was shortened by 2 bases and J by 6 bases, with 5 bases between the two germline ends. The CDR3 is made up of 12 amino acids. Germline CDR1 and CDR2: MNHNS and SASEGT.

V gene TRBV9 combines with J gene TRBJ2-7; 12 bases match TRBD2. V trimming: 4 bases; J trimming: 7 bases; junction bases outside the gene matches: 9. The germline CDR1 and CDR2 sequences are SGDLS and YYNGEE. The CDR3 extends over 15 amino acids. The CDR3 DNA reads TGTGCCAGCAGCCCTAGCGGGGGGGCTTTGGAAGAGCAGTACTTC. It translates to CASSPSGGALEEQYF. The variable domain in full, completed from reference TRBV9 and TRBJ2-7, reads DSGVTQTPKHLITATGQRVTLRCSPRSGDLSVYWYQQSLDQGLQFLIQYYNGEERAKGNILERFSAQQFPDLHSELNLSSLELGDSALYFCASSPSGGALEEQYFGPGTRLTVT.

The V gene is TRBV5-4, the J gene TRBJ2-7, with TRBD1 identical over 11 bases. CDR1 and CDR2 from the germline V gene are SGHNT and YYREEE (reference sequence). Trimming took 4 bases from V and 9 from J; bases not matched to a gene: 9. The CDR3 is made up of 14 amino acids. This CDR3 is CASSPGTGGFGQYF. The CDR3 nucleotides read TGTGCCAGCAGCCCCGGGACAGGGGGATTCGGGCAGTACTTC.

This chain connects TRBV6-1 to TRBJ1-5; TRBD1 matches 7 bases. V trimming: 2 bases; J trimming: 4 bases; junction bases outside the gene matches: 5. The CDR3 extends over 15 amino acids. Germline assignment: CDR1 MNHNS and CDR2 SASEGT. CDR3 amino acids: CASSERPGGNQPQHF. The CDR3 bases are TGTGCCAGCAGTGAAAGGCCAGGGGGGAATCAGCCCCAGCATTTT.

The chain links TRBV6-5 to TRBJ1-4; D uncertain. Trimming left V 6 bases short and J 12 bases short, with 17 bases between. The CDR3 length is 13 residues. Germline CDR1 MNHEY, CDR2 SVGAGI. CDR3: CASSLEGGSQLFF. The CDR3 DNA reads TGTGCCAGCAGCCTGGAGGGAGGGTCTCAACTGTTTTTT.

The CDR3 DNA reads TGTGCCAGCAGTTCCAAAGGGGGTCCTAATTCACCCCTCCACTTT. The encoded protein is CASSSKGGPNSPLHF. The J gene is TRBJ1-6, the V gene TRBV25-1; TRBD1 might be the D (6 bases). V gave up 5 bases and J gave up 6 bases, with 14 bases separating them. The germline CDR1 and CDR2 sequences are MGHDK and SYGVNS. There are 15 residues in the CDR3.

This chain connects TRBV2 to TRBJ2-7; TRBD2 might be the D (6 bases). V lost 6 bases to trimming and J lost 3 bases, with 12 bases between them. CDR1 and CDR2 (germline): SNHLY, FYNNEI. This CDR3 spans 13 amino acids. CDR3 sequence: CASSGPGGYEQYF. The CDR3 coding sequence is TGTGCCAGCAGCGGCCCCGGGGGCTACGAGCAGTACTTC.